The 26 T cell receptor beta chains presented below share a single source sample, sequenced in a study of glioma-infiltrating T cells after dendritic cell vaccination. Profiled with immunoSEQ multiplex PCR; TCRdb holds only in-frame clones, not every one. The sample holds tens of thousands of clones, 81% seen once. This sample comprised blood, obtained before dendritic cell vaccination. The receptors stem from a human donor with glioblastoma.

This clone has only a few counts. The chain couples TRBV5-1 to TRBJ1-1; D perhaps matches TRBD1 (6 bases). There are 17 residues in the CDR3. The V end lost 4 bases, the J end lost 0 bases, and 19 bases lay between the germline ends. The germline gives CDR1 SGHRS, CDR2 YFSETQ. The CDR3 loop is CASSRGWEGQVNTEAFF. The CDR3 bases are TGCGCCAGCAGCAGGGGGTGGGAGGGGCAGGTGAACACTGAAGCTTTCTTT.

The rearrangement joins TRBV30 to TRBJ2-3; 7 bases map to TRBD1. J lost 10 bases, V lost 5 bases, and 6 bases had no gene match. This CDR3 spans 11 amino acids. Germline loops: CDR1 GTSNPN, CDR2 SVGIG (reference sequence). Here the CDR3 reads CAWGAGGSQYF. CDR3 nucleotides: TGTGCCTGGGGGGCAGGGGGTTCGCAGTATTTT.

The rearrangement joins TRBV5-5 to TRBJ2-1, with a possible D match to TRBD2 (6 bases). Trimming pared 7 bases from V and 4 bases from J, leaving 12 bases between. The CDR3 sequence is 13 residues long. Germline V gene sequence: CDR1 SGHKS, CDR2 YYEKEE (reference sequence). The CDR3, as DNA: TGTGCCAGCCTACTAGCCCTATACAATGAGCAGTTCTTC. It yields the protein CASLLALYNEQFF.

The CDR3 region has the DNA TGTGCCAGCAGTTACCCCCCGGACAGCAGGGAAAAACTGTTTTTT. As protein: CASSYPPDSREKLFF. This chain uses TRBV6-6 with TRBJ1-4; tentative D call: TRBD1 (6 bases). The CDR3 loop spans 15 amino acids. Germline V gene data show CDR1 as MNHNY and CDR2 as SVGAGI (reference sequence). The germline V and J ends were trimmed by 2 bases and 8 bases, with 15 bases remaining between them.

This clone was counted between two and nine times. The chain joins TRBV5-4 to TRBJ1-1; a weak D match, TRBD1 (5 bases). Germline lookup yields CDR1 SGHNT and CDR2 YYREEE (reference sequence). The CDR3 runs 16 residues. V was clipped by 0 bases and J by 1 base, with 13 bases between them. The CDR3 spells CASSLAREGGNTEAFF. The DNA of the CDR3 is TGTGCCAGCAGCTTGGCCAGGGAGGGTGGGAACACTGAAGCTTTCTTT.

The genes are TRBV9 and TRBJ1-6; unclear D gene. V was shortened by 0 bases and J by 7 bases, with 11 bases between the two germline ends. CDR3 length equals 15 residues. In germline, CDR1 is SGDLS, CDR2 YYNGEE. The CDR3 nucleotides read TGTGCCAGCAGCGTAGATCACCTCGGGAATTCACCCCTCCACTTT. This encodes CASSVDHLGNSPLHF.

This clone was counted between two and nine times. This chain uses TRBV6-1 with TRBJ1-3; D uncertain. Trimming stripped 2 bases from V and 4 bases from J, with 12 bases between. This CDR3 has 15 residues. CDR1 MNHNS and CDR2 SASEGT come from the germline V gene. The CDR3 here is CASSEKQLSGNTIYF. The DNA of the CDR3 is TGTGCCAGCAGTGAAAAGCAACTTTCCGGAAACACCATATATTTT.

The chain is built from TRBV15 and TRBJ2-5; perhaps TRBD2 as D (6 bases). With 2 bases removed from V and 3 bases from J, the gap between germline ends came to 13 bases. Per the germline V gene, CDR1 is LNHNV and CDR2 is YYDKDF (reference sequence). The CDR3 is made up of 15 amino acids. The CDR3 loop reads CATSRRSGQEETQYF. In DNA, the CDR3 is TGTGCCACCAGCAGAAGAAGCGGGCAGGAAGAGACCCAGTACTTC. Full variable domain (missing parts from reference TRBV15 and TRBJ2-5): DAMVIQNPRYQVTQFGKPVTLSCSQTLNHNVMYWYQQKSSQAPKLLFHYYDKDFNNEADTPDNFQSRRPNTSFCFLDIRSPGLGDTAMYLCATSRRSGQEETQYFGPGTRLLVL.

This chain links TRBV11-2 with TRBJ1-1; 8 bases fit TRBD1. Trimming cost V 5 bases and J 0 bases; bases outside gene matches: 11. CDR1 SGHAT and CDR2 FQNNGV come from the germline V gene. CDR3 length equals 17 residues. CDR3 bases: TGTGCCAGCAGCCGCCGAGACAGGGGATTATTGAACACTGAAGCTTTCTTT. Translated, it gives CASSRRDRGLLNTEAFF.

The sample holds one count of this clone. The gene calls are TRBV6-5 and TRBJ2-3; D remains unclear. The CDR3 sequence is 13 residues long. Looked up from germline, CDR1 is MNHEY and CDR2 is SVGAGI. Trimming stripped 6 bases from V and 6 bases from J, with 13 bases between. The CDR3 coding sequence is TGTGCCAGCAGCCTTGAGACTGCCGATACGCAGTATTTT. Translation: CASSLETADTQYF.

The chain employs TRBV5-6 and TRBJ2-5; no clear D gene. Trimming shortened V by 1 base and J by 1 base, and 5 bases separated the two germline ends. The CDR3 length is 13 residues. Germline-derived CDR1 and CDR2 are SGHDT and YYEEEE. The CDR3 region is CASSLNIQETQYF. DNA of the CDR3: TGTGCCAGCAGCTTGAACATCCAAGAGACCCAGTACTTC.

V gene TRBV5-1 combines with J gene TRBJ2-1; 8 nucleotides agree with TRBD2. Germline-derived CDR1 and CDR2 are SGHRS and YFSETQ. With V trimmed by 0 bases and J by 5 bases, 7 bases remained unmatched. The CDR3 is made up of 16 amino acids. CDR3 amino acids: CASSLDPGGGNNEQFF. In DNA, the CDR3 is TGCGCCAGCAGCTTGGACCCCGGGGGGGGGAACAATGAGCAGTTCTTC.

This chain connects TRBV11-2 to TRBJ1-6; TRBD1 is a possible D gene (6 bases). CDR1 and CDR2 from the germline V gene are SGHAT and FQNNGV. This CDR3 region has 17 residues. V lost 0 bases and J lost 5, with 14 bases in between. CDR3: CASSLERGWDHNSPLHF. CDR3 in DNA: TGTGCCAGCAGCTTAGAAAGGGGGTGGGATCATAATTCACCCCTCCACTTT.

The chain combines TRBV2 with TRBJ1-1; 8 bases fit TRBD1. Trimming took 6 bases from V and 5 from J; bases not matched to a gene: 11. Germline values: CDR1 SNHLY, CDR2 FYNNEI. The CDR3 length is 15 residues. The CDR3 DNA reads TGTGCCAGCAGGAGCCAGGGGGCTAGGTGGACTGAAGCTTTCTTT. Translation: CASRSQGARWTEAFF.

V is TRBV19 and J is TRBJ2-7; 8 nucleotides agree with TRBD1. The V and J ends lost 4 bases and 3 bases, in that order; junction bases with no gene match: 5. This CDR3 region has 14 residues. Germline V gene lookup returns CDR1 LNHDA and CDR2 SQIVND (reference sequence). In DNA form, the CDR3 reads TGTGCCAGTAGTACCCGGGACAGGATCTACGAGCAGTACTTC. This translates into CASSTRDRIYEQYF.

This CDR3 is CASSFQGGGRPYEQYF. The CDR3, as DNA: TGTGCCAGCAGCTTCCAAGGGGGAGGGCGGCCCTACGAGCAGTACTTC. The V gene is TRBV7-2, the J gene TRBJ2-7, with a weak D call TRBD2 (7 bases). The CDR3 is 16 residues long. V was pared by 3 bases and J by 2 bases, with 17 bases between. Per germline, CDR1 SGHTA and CDR2 FQGNSA.

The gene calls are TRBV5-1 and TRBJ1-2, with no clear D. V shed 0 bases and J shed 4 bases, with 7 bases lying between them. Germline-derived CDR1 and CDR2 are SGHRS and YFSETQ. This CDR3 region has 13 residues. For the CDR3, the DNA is TGCGCCAGCAGCTTGGTGGGCAGCTATGGCTACACCTTC. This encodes CASSLVGSYGYTF.

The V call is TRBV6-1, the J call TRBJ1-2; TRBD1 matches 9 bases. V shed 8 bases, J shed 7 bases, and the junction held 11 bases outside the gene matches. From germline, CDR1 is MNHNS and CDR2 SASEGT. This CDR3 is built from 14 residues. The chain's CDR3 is CASRQGVGLSGYTF. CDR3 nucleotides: TGTGCCAGCCGACAGGGGGTAGGCTTGAGTGGCTACACCTTC.

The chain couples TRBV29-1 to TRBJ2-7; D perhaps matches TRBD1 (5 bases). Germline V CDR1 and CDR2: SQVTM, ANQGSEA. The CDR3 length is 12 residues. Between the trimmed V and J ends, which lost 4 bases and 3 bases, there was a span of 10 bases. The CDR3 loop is CSVADTNYEQYF. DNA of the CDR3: TGCAGCGTTGCGGACACTAACTACGAGCAGTACTTC.

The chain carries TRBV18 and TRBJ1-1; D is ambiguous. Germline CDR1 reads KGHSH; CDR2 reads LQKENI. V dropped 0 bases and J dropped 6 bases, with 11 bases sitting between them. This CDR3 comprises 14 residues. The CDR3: CASSPPRSKPEAFF. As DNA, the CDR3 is TGTGCCAGCTCACCACCAAGAAGTAAGCCTGAAGCTTTCTTT.

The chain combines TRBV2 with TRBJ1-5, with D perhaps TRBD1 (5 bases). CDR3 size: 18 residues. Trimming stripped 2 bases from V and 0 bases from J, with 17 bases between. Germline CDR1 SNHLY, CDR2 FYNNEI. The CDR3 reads CASSEPRRQMGSNQPQHF. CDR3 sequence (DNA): TGTGCCAGCAGTGAACCCCGAAGACAGATGGGTAGCAATCAGCCCCAGCATTTT.

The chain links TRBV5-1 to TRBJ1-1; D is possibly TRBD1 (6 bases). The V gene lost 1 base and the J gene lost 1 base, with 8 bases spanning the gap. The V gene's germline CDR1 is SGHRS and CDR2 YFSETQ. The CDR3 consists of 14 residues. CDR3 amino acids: CASSLRGGNTEAFF. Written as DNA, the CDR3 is TGCGCCAGCAGCTTGAGAGGGGGGAACACTGAAGCTTTCTTT.

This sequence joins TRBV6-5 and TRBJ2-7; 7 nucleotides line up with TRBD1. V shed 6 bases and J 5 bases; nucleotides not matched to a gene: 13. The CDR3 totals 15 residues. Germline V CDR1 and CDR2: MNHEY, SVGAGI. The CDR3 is CASSPDREFLHEQYF. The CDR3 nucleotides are TGTGCCAGCAGCCCAGACAGGGAGTTCCTCCACGAGCAGTACTTC.

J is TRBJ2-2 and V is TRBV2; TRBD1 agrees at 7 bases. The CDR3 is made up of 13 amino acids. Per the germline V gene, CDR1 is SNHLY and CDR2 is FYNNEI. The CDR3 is CMGQGENTGELFF. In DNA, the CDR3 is TGTATGGGGCAGGGGGAAAACACCGGGGAGCTGTTTTTT.

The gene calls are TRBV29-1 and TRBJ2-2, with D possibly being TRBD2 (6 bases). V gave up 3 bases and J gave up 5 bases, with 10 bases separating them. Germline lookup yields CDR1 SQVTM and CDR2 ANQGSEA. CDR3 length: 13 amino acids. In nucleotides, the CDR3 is TGCAGCGTTGATCAGGCGGGAACCGGGGAGCTGTTTTTT. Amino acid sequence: CSVDQAGTGELFF.

As DNA, the CDR3 is TGTGCCAGCAGCTTGACAGTTCTAAGGTCCACTGAAGCTTTCTTT. Translation gives CASSLTVLRSTEAFF. The rearrangement links TRBV11-2 to TRBJ1-1; maybe TRBD1 (5 bases). The V gene lost 3 bases and the J gene lost 4 bases, with 15 bases spanning the gap. The CDR3 contains 15 residues. CDR1 and CDR2 from the germline V gene are SGHAT and FQNNGV.